This entry is about one T cell receptor (beta chain). Its antigen is not yet known. Per-base quality was not reported, and no clone a single base away is much larger than it. Ficoll-Paque density gradient centrifugation was the method used to isolate PBMCs. These data belong to a study of T-cell memory formation after mild COVID-19 (dated by TCRdb to the early 2020s). About the full investigation: TCR sequence clusters from the two donors were largely donor specific. In a couple of donors, T-cell clones that expanded and contracted after mild COVID-19 were followed by sequencing TCRalpha and TCRbeta repertoires longitudinally. Two young, previously healthy adult volunteers, one female and one male, were included in the cohort. Broader findings and caveats from the paper: Clones that contracted from day 15 to 85 showed balanced CD4/CD8 phenotypes, whereas a second wave of clones that expanded from day 15 to 37 leaned towards CD4+. Contracting CD4+ clones were located mainly in the CM and EM memory subsets, whereas CD8+ clones were found to be enriched in EMRA. SARS-CoV-2 specificity was not confirmed for the second-wave clones peaking on day 37. Some responding clones were found in pre-infection memory, which suggests that pre-existing cross-reactive memory T cells took part in the SARS-CoV-2 response. Only a couple of mild cases were covered in the study, and larger cohorts including severe cases with pre-infection samples were considered necessary.

Sequencing relied on an Illumina NovaSeq 6000. TCRalpha and TCRbeta cDNA libraries were constructed by 5'RACE with constant-segment primers, with sample barcodes and unique molecular identifiers being introduced. RNA was extracted from every sample with Trizol reagent. Libraries were amplified in two PCR steps, with a second sample barcode and Illumina TruSeq adapters added in the second step. Sequencing of libraries was performed on an Illumina NovaSeq with 2 x 150 bp paired-end reads. Turning to the authors' computational methods: With migec v1.2.7, reads were demultiplexed and then collapsed into UMI-guided consensus sequences. Using mixcr v2.1.11, the UMI consensuses were aligned to TRA and TRB V and J templates and assembled into clonotypes. A clonotype was counted as expanded or contracted only when both edgeR and NoisET called the clonotype significant, with the noise models trained on biological replicates. For edgeR calls, the cutoffs were a false discovery rate-adjusted p below 0.01 and a log2 fold-change threshold of 1. PCA with hierarchical clustering of max-normalized trajectories of the 1000 most abundant clonotypes was used as exploratory dynamics analysis. Separately sequenced CD4+ and CD8+ repertoires were used to assign the CD4 or CD8 phenotype of responding clones. TCRdb reprocessed the public reads (quality trimming at Q25 with fastp, clone calling with MiXCR) and kept in-frame beta chains. Duplicate CDR3 protein sequences are folded into a single record with the most common DNA and genes. TCRdb, rather than the study authors, made the V and J calls. The sample contains 350,000 to 500,000 distinct CDR3 sequences, about 19% of them found a single time. Of the sample, around 9.2% is held by the ten largest clones.

Taken from cysteine to phenylalanine, the CDR3 has 13 residues. Just CDR3 DNA is preserved here, 39 bases in frame from base 1. V is clipped by 6 bases and J by 4 bases, and the sequence between their germline boundaries is 12 bases long. Via the germline V gene (reference sequence), CDR1 is LNHDA and CDR2 SQIVND. The receptor chain draws on TRBV19 and TRBJ2-5; confidence is insufficient to name the D gene. The receptor comes from an adult woman who had mild COVID-19 (a few samples of this study predate the infection). The sample titles of this study are shuffled in the database, so cell type and time point are left out; the donor was told from shared clones. The sequencing input was PBMCs or a T cell subset sorted from them (not recorded which). The encoded CDR3 is CASSTFLRETQYF. The sequence in DNA is TGTGCCAGTAGCACCTTCCTGCGAGAGACCCAGTACTTC.